A selection of T cell receptor beta chains follows, all from one sample in a study of T cells in Graves' hyperthyroidism and ophthalmopathy. TCRdb independently ran MiXCR on the multiplex PCR reads; one entry per CDR3 protein. Of 600,000 to 650,000 distinct CDR3 sequences in the sample, around 21% were seen once. Sequenced material: blood. These receptors all come from a man aged 25-45 years with Graves' ophthalmopathy. CDR3s include the opening cysteine and the closing phenylalanine or tryptophan. Fields, in order: clone size, J gene, V gene, D gene, CDR3 protein, CDR3 DNA. A D gene is named only where the DNA matches it firmly. The size entry is marked missing in some rows and otherwise reads once, few, many or a size class.

many TRBJ2-5 TRBV7-2 - CASRETLTSVETQYF TGTGCCAGCAGGGAAACGCTTACTAGTGTAGAGACCCAGTACTTC
few TRBJ2-7 TRBV5-1 - CASSSRGASYEQYF TGCGCCAGCAGCTCCAGGGGGGCCTCCTACGAGCAGTACTTC
- TRBJ2-1 TRBV6-2/TRBV6-3 - CASSFLSGPGYNEQFF TGTGCCAGCAGTTTTTTAAGCGGTCCAGGCTACAATGAGCAGTTCTTC
few TRBJ2-1 TRBV7-2 TRBD1 CASSQDRGTVSYNEQFF TGTGCCAGCAGCCAAGATAGGGGGACAGTCTCCTACAATGAGCAGTTCTTC
few TRBJ1-1 TRBV6-2/TRBV6-3 TRBD1 CASRPLTGARNTEAFF TGTGCCAGCAGACCCCTGACAGGGGCTAGGAACACTGAAGCTTTCTTT
- TRBJ2-1 TRBV6-6 TRBD2 CASSYAGLAGVTPSYNEQFF TGTGCCAGCAGTTACGCCGGCCTAGCGGGAGTTACCCCATCCTACAATGAGCAGTTCTTC
few TRBJ2-7 TRBV29-1 - CSAETGTYEQYF TGCAGCGCCGAAACGGGGACCTACGAGCAGTACTTC
few TRBJ2-5 TRBV2 TRBD1 CASSAGGRETQYF TGTGCCAGCAGTGCAGGGGGCCGGGAGACCCAGTACTTC
- TRBJ2-7 TRBV20-1 - CSARDVRLPASYEQYF TGCAGTGCTAGAGATGTGCGTCTACCGGCAAGCTACGAGCAGTACTTC
- TRBJ2-7 TRBV7-2 - CASSSIQAGSFYEQYF TGTGCCAGCAGCTCCATTCAGGCGGGTTCCTTCTACGAGCAGTACTTC
many TRBJ2-5 TRBV11-2 - CASSYRETQYF TGTGCCAGCAGCTACCGAGAGACCCAGTACTTC
few TRBJ2-7 TRBV4-2 - CASSQDREGFEQYF TGTGCCAGCAGCCAGGACCGCGAGGGATTCGAGCAGTACTTC
many TRBJ1-1 TRBV2 TRBD1 CASTGQGARTEAFF TGTGCCAGCACCGGACAGGGGGCGAGAACTGAAGCTTTCTTT
few TRBJ1-1 TRBV5-4 - CASSSGNRNLNTEAFF TGTGCCAGCAGCTCCGGGAACAGGAATTTGAACACTGAAGCTTTCTTT
- TRBJ2-7 TRBV28 TRBD2 CASSWGGGGIYEQYF TGTGCCAGCAGTTGGGGGGGGGGGGGAATCTACGAGCAGTACTTC
many TRBJ2-1 TRBV2 TRBD2 CASRFSGWGYNEQFF TGTGCCAGCAGATTTAGCGGGTGGGGGTACAATGAGCAGTTCTTC
many TRBJ2-7 TRBV28 TRBD2 CASSFPGLGYEQYF TGTGCCAGCAGTTTTCCGGGACTAGGCTACGAGCAGTACTTC
- TRBJ2-5 TRBV27 TRBD2 CASSTLRGRETQYF TGTGCCAGCAGTACCCTACGCGGGAGAGAGACCCAGTACTTC
- TRBJ2-1 TRBV29-1 - CSVEGVGSSYNEQFF TGCAGCGTTGAAGGGGTCGGAAGCTCCTACAATGAGCAGTTCTTC
few TRBJ2-7 TRBV6-1 - CASTLPYEQYF TGTGCCAGCACTCTCCCCTACGAGCAGTACTTC
once TRBJ2-5 TRBV27 - CASSLWPQETQYF TGTGCCAGCAGTTTATGGCCCCAAGAGACCCAGTACTTC
many TRBJ1-2 TRBV5-1 - CASSPTGLYGYTF TGCGCCAGCAGCCCTACAGGGTTGTATGGCTACACCTTC
- TRBJ1-2 TRBV27 TRBD1 CASSLSIAGGKGYTF TGTGCCAGCAGTTTATCGATTGCAGGGGGAAAAGGCTACACCTTC
many TRBJ2-7 TRBV12-3/TRBV12-4 TRBD2 CASSLGGLAGSSYEQYF TGTGCCAGCAGTTTAGGGGGACTAGCGGGCAGCTCCTACGAGCAGTACTTC
few TRBJ1-1 TRBV19 - CASSIGFDGNTEAFF TGTGCCAGTAGTATAGGGTTTGACGGGAACACTGAAGCTTTCTTT
- TRBJ1-4 TRBV14 - CASSQRTGREKLFF TGTGCCAGCAGCCAAAGGACGGGTCGGGAAAAACTGTTTTTT
- TRBJ2-1 TRBV30 - CASFPGGIYNEQFF TGTGCCTCGTTTCCGGGCGGGATCTACAATGAGCAGTTCTTC
- TRBJ2-1 TRBV4-1 TRBD1 CASSQQGESRNEQFF TGCGCCAGCAGCCAGCAGGGGGAGTCTCGGAATGAGCAGTTCTTC
few TRBJ1-5 TRBV10-3 - CAIRRSDDGNQPQHF TGTGCCATCAGGAGGTCGGACGACGGGAATCAGCCCCAGCATTTT
few TRBJ2-2 TRBV27 TRBD2 CASSPDGRDTGELFF TGTGCCAGCAGCCCCGACGGGAGGGACACCGGGGAGCTGTTTTTT
many TRBJ2-3 TRBV20-1 - CSATDGRVNTQYF TGCAGTGCTACTGACGGGAGAGTCAATACGCAGTATTTT
few TRBJ2-1 TRBV6-1 TRBD2 CASTLAGGASYNEQFF TGTGCCAGCACACTAGCGGGAGGGGCCTCCTACAATGAGCAGTTCTTC
many TRBJ1-1 TRBV6-5 TRBD1 CASSYSRTGYTEAFF TGTGCCAGCAGTTACAGTAGGACAGGGTACACTGAAGCTTTCTTT
- TRBJ2-1 TRBV7-3 - CASSLVAGHYNEQFF TGTGCCAGCAGCTTAGTCGCCGGCCACTACAATGAGCAGTTCTTC
- TRBJ1-2 TRBV5-6 - CASSLGPGRGLDYGYTF TGTGCCAGCAGCTTGGGACCAGGGAGAGGGCTGGACTATGGCTACACCTTC
- TRBJ1-6 TRBV5-1 - CASSLRQMRSVGNSPLHF TGCGCCAGCAGCTTGAGACAGATGAGGTCCGTCGGTAATTCACCCCTCCACTTT
- TRBJ2-7 TRBV9 - CASSVGNRLLGSEQYF TGTGCCAGCAGCGTGGGGAACAGGTTGTTGGGTTCCGAGCAGTACTTC
- TRBJ1-3 TRBV28 - CASSFEAALLGNTIYF TGTGCCAGCAGTTTTGAGGCAGCTCTACTCGGAAACACCATATATTTT
- TRBJ1-1 TRBV11-2 - CASSGLKGGTEAFF TGTGCCAGCAGCGGACTCAAAGGTGGCACTGAAGCTTTCTTT
- TRBJ1-1 TRBV5-1 - CASSEGGMNTEAFF TGCGCCAGCAGTGAAGGAGGGATGAACACTGAAGCTTTCTTT
- TRBJ2-7 TRBV4-1 TRBD2 CASSQTSGPLYEQYF TGCGCCAGCAGCCAGACTAGCGGGCCTCTCTACGAGCAGTACTTC
- TRBJ2-7 TRBV2 - CASVRGEQYF TGTGCCAGCGTCAGGGGCGAGCAGTACTTC
few TRBJ2-1 TRBV18 TRBD2 CASSHRDYNNEQFF TGTGCCAGCTCACACCGGGACTACAACAATGAGCAGTTCTTC
many TRBJ2-2 TRBV27 - CASSPILSTGELFF TGTGCCAGCAGTCCGATCCTTTCCACCGGGGAGCTGTTTTTT
- TRBJ2-3 TRBV11-1 TRBD1 CASSHHRGTGITDTQYF TGTGCCAGCAGCCATCATAGGGGGACAGGGATTACAGATACGCAGTATTTT
- TRBJ1-3 TRBV25-1 - CASMTYSGNTIYF TGTGCCAGTATGACCTACTCTGGAAACACCATATATTTT
- TRBJ1-1 TRBV5-6 - CASSLAGVGTEAFF TGTGCCAGCAGCTTGGCCGGTGTGGGCACTGAAGCTTTCTTT
many TRBJ1-1 TRBV20-1 - CSASGVRDTEAFF TGCAGTGCTAGTGGTGTCAGGGACACTGAAGCTTTCTTT
- TRBJ2-3 TRBV25-1 - CASSEVEQEYTDTQYF TGTGCCAGCAGTGAGGTTGAACAGGAGTACACAGATACGCAGTATTTT
- TRBJ2-3 TRBV10-3 TRBD2 CAISEPGLANTDTQYF TGTGCCATCAGTGAGCCCGGACTAGCGAATACAGATACGCAGTATTTT
many TRBJ1-4 TRBV12-3/TRBV12-4 TRBD1 CASSMGQGEEKLFF TGTGCCAGCAGTATGGGACAGGGTGAGGAAAAACTGTTTTTT
many TRBJ2-7 TRBV18 TRBD2 CASSPWREGYEQYF TGTGCCAGCTCACCTTGGCGGGAGGGCTACGAGCAGTACTTC
- TRBJ1-4 TRBV28 - CASRSNEKLFF TGTGCCAGCCGTTCAAATGAAAAACTGTTTTTT
many TRBJ2-2 TRBV9 - CASSVSGANTGELFF TGTGCCAGCAGCGTTAGCGGAGCGAACACCGGGGAGCTGTTTTTT
- TRBJ2-7 TRBV28 TRBD1 CASRLSGTGLYEQYF TGTGCCAGTAGATTATCCGGGACAGGTCTCTACGAGCAGTACTTC